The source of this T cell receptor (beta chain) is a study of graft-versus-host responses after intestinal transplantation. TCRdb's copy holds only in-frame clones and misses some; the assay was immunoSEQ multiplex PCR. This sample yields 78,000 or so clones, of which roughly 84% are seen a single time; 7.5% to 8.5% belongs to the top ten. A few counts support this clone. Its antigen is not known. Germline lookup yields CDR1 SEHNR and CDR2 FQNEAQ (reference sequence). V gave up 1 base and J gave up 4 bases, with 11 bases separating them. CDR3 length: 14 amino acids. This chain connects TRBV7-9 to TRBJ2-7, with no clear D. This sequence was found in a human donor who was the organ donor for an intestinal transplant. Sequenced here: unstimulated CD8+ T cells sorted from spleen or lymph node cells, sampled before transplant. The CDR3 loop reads CASSLGATDYEQYF. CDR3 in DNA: TGTGCCAGCAGCTTAGGTGCGACGGATTACGAGCAGTACTTC.